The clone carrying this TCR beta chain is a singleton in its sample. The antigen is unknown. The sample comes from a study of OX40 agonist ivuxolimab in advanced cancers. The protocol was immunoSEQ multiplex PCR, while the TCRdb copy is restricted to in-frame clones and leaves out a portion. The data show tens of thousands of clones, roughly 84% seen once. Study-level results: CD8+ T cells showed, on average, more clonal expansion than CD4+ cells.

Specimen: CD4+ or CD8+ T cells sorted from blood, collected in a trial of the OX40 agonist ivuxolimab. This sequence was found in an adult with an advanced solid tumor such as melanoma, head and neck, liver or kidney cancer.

CDR3: CASSGEGGQPQHF. Here the CDR3 DNA reads TGTGCCAGCAGCGGGGAGGGGGGGCAGCCCCAGCATTTT. J is TRBJ1-5 and V is TRBV9; a weak D match, TRBD1 (6 bases). With 3 bases removed from V and 7 bases from J, the gap between germline ends came to 11 bases. The CDR3 loop spans 13 amino acids. Germline V CDR1 and CDR2: SGDLS, YYNGEE. Filled out from reference TRBV9 and TRBJ1-5, the complete variable domain reads DSGVTQTPKHLITATGQRVTLRCSPRSGDLSVYWYQQSLDQGLQFLIQYYNGEERAKGNILERFSAQQFPDLHSELNLSSLELGDSALYFCASSGEGGQPQHFGDGTRLSIL.